Detailed here is one T cell receptor beta chain. The data were taken from a study of blood T cell repertoires in COVID-19. V was pared by 8 bases and J by 6 bases, with 17 bases between. The CDR3 is 13 residues long. Germline values: CDR1 GTSNPN, CDR2 SVGIG (reference sequence). The protocol was immunoSEQ multiplex PCR, while the TCRdb copy is restricted to in-frame clones and leaves out a portion. Found here are roughly 87,000 clones, approximately 86% of them singletons; the top ten hold about 5.1%. The clonotype comes from a man in his forties with acute or convalescent COVID-19. Sequencing was done on a sample of peripheral blood. J is TRBJ2-4 and V is TRBV30; D is uncertain. The CDR3: CAQVAESLNIQYF. The CDR3 DNA is TGTGCCCAAGTAGCAGAGAGTTTAAACATTCAGTACTTC.